This is a list of T cell receptor beta chains from one sample in a study of sequential checkpoint blockade in melanoma. The table came from immunoSEQ multiplex PCR; TCRdb's copy has only in-frame clones and leaves some out. Altogether around 9,500 clones are present, more than 20% being singletons, with the ten largest covering around 14%. This material consisted of tumor tissue (inferred from file names), taken from a patient given nivolumab and ipilimumab in sequence. These TCRs come from a human donor with melanoma. CDR3s include the opening cysteine and the closing phenylalanine or tryptophan. A D gene is named only where the DNA matches it firmly. Clone size is stated in some rows and not others, as once, few, many or a class when expanded.

CDR3nt | CDR3aa | len | v_gene | abundance | j_gene | d_gene
TGTGCCAGCAGCTTGTTGGGCGGCGATGGAACCAAAAACATTCAGTACTTC | CASSLLGGDGTKNIQYF | 17 | TRBV11-3 | . | TRBJ2-4 | .
TGTGCCAGCAATCCGGCCCGGTACACTGAAGCTTTCTTT | CASNPARYTEAFF | 13 | TRBV28 | . | TRBJ1-1 | .
TGTGCCAGTAGTATACCTGGACAGTCGGGCTACACCTTC | CASSIPGQSGYTF | 13 | TRBV19 | . | TRBJ1-2 | .
TGTGCCAGCAGTTTCGGGGGGCAGCCCCAGCATTTT | CASSFGGQPQHF | 12 | TRBV28 | . | TRBJ1-5 | .
TGCGCCAACCTGACTAGCGGGGGTTCAGAGACCCAGTACTTC | CANLTSGGSETQYF | 14 | TRBV23-1 | . | TRBJ2-5 | TRBD2
TGTGCCAGCAGTTACGCCGGCGGGTACGAGCAGTACTTC | CASSYAGGYEQYF | 13 | TRBV6-8 | many | TRBJ2-7 | .
TGCGCCAGCAGTGAGGGCAGGGGCCCGGGTAGCAATCAGCCCCAGCATTTT | CASSEGRGPGSNQPQHF | 17 | TRBV10-2 | . | TRBJ1-5 | .
TGTGCCATTCAGCAGACGGGGAGGGTAGAAAAACTGTTTTTT | CAIQQTGRVEKLFF | 14 | TRBV15 | . | TRBJ1-4 | .
TGCGCCAGCAGCCAGGAAGGGACAGGGAATCAGCCCCAGCATTTT | CASSQEGTGNQPQHF | 15 | TRBV4-1 | many | TRBJ1-5 | TRBD1
TGTGCCAGCAGCTTAAGCGGGGGGGCAGAAGATACGCAGTATTTT | CASSLSGGAEDTQYF | 15 | TRBV11-3 | few | TRBJ2-3 | TRBD2
TGTGCCAGTAGTAAAGCCAACTACGAGCAGTACTTC | CASSKANYEQYF | 12 | TRBV19 | . | TRBJ2-7 | .